The present T cell receptor (beta chain) was sequenced within a study of cytomegalovirus exposure and HLA in healthy donors. Looking at the study overall: Out of 170 million or so T cells, an earlier analysis found fewer than 140 million unique TCR beta sequences in total. General study points: Sequencing artifact likely explains a cluster of highly shared sequence variants. High sensitivity and specificity were reportedly achieved when the classifier diagnosed cytomegalovirus status. Several of the most significant clusters appeared linked to common viral pathogens, based on a later analysis.

V lost 4 bases to trimming and J lost 4 bases, with 17 bases between them. The CDR3 extends over 17 amino acids. Germline CDR1 SGHVS, CDR2 FQNEAQ. It was with 60 Vbeta and 13 Jbeta primers that the PCR ran. Sequencing used immunoSEQ multiplex PCR; TCRdb keeps in-frame clones, though not all of them. The data show roughly 100,000 clones, approximately 82% seen once. In its sample, this clone was seen a few times. Antigen: not known. The V and J genes are TRBV7-8 and TRBJ1-6, with D possibly matching TRBD1 (6 bases). The specimen sequenced was PBMCs. The source of this sequence is a man aged 40-49 years in good health and CMV-seropositive. This CDR3 is CASSSLGTTSYNSPLHF. The CDR3 DNA reads TGTGCCAGCAGCTCTTTAGGGACAACTTCTTATAATTCACCCCTCCACTTT.